Described below is a single TCR beta chain sequence and its context. Its target is not known. Both 60 Vbeta primers and 13 Jbeta primers went into the PCR. Sequencing was performed with immunoSEQ multiplex PCR; in TCRdb, only in-frame clones are kept and a portion is missing. The sample includes 100,000 or so clones, under 85% of them seen just once. The germline CDR1 and CDR2 sequences are SGHAT and FQNNGV. V lost 2 bases to trimming and J lost 6 bases; unmatched junction nucleotides: 5. The CDR3 spans 16 residues. This entry is derived from a study of cytomegalovirus exposure and HLA in healthy donors. Overall study findings and caveats: Reported findings show TCR beta sequences accurately forecast HLA-A and HLA-B alleles in most subjects.

The J gene is TRBJ2-2, the V gene TRBV11-2, with 11 bases matching TRBD2. The TCR sequence derives from a man aged 40-55 years in good health and CMV-seronegative. Sequences were obtained from PBMCs. CDR3 residues: CASSLHQLAGAGELFF. The CDR3 DNA follows: TGTGCCAGCAGCTTACATCAACTAGCGGGGGCCGGGGAGCTGTTTTTT.